The present T cell receptor (beta chain) was sequenced within a study of blood T cell repertoires in COVID-19. This clone has just one count. Methods used by the authors: Nucleated cell number was recorded as an estimate derived from reference gene primer amplification. The protocol was immunoSEQ multiplex PCR, while the TCRdb copy is restricted to in-frame clones and leaves out a portion. V and J calls and clone size are given by that table; D and trimming were obtained from the DNA. The sample shows 470,000 or so clones, 75% to 90% of them seen only once. CDR3 length equals 13 residues. Per the germline V gene, CDR1 is MDHEN and CDR2 is SYDVKM. The V segment lost 8 bases and the J segment 0 bases; nucleotides outside the gene matches: 3.

The specimen sequenced was peripheral blood. The chain recombines TRBV28 with TRBJ2-7; 8 bases match TRBD2. This TCR was sampled from a woman under 40 with acute or convalescent COVID-19. DNA for the CDR3: TGTGCCAGCTTAGCGGGAAGCTCCTACGAGCAGTACTTC. Translated, it gives CASLAGSSYEQYF.